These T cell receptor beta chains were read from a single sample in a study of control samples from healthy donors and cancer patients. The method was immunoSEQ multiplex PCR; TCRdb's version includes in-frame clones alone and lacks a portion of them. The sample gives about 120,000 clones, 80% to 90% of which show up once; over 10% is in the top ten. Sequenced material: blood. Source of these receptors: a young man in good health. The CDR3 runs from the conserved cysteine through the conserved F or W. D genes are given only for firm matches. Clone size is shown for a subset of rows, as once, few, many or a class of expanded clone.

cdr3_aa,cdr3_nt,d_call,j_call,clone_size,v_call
CASSVDRGREQFF,TGTGCCAGCAGCGTAGACAGGGGGCGTGAGCAGTTCTTC,TRBD1,TRBJ2-1,few,TRBV9
CASSLARDNEQFF,TGTGCCAGCAGCCTAGCGCGCGACAATGAGCAGTTCTTC,NA,TRBJ2-1,NA,TRBV7-3
CASSQNPNTEAFF,TGTGCCAGCAGCCAAAACCCAAACACTGAAGCTTTCTTT,NA,TRBJ1-1,NA,TRBV3-1/TRBV3-2
CASSHARGLGEKLFF,TGCGCCAGCAGCCACGCCAGGGGGCTTGGTGAAAAACTGTTTTTT,TRBD1,TRBJ1-4,NA,TRBV4-1
CAVAKAGGETQYF,TGTGCCGTCGCGAAAGCAGGGGGAGAGACCCAGTACTTC,TRBD1,TRBJ2-5,NA,TRBV6-5
CASSSHGLAGGNEQFF,TGTGCCAGCAGCTCCCACGGACTAGCGGGGGGGAATGAGCAGTTCTTC,TRBD2,TRBJ2-1,NA,TRBV7-3
CASSIQMNTEAFF,TGTGCCAGCAGCATACAGATGAACACTGAAGCTTTCTTT,NA,TRBJ1-1,NA,TRBV7-3
CASSLGPPDSVSYGYTF,TGTGCCAGCAGCTTGGGCCCCCCCGACAGCGTCAGCTATGGCTACACCTTC,NA,TRBJ1-2,NA,TRBV5-6
CAWRRQLLNTEAFF,TGTGCCTGGAGACGACAGTTATTGAACACTGAAGCTTTCTTT,NA,TRBJ1-1,once,TRBV30
CATSDRDRVTDTQYF,TGTGCCACCAGTGATCGGGACAGGGTCACAGATACGCAGTATTTT,TRBD1,TRBJ2-3,once,TRBV24-1
CASRPLDGDYGYTF,TGCGCCAGCAGACCCCTCGACGGTGACTATGGCTACACCTTC,NA,TRBJ1-2,NA,TRBV5-1
CASSEVHPGTDNSPLHF,TGTGCCAGCAGTGAAGTTCATCCAGGAACCGATAATTCACCCCTCCACTTT,NA,TRBJ1-6,NA,TRBV2
CASSRGEGQPQHF,TGTGCCAGCAGTAGGGGTGAGGGTCAGCCCCAGCATTTT,NA,TRBJ1-5,NA,TRBV2
CASSPGQGASGELFF,TGTGCCAGCAGCCCAGGACAGGGGGCTTCCGGGGAGCTGTTTTTT,TRBD1,TRBJ2-2,NA,TRBV7-9
CASSLAGGYEQYF,TGTGCCAGCAGCTTAGCGGGCGGCTACGAGCAGTACTTC,TRBD2,TRBJ2-7,NA,TRBV28
CASSRNIGSMTEAFF,TGTGCCAGCAGCCGGAATATCGGTTCCATGACTGAAGCTTTCTTT,NA,TRBJ1-1,NA,TRBV16
CASRGGTRLWAFF,TGTGCCAGCAGGGGTGGGACCCGGTTGTGGGCTTTCTTT,NA,TRBJ1-1,NA,TRBV28
CASSPTGTGVYF,TGTGCCAGCTCGCCTACCGGGACAGGGGTATATTTT,TRBD1,TRBJ1-3,once,TRBV18
CASHQAGVNTGELFF,TGTGCCAGCCATCAAGCGGGGGTGAACACCGGGGAGCTGTTTTTT,TRBD2,TRBJ2-2,NA,TRBV18
CASSKTGVSYNEQFF,TGTGCCAGCAGTAAGACAGGAGTTTCCTACAATGAGCAGTTCTTC,NA,TRBJ2-1,NA,TRBV2
CASSLGVYGYTF,TGTGCCAGCAGCTTGGGAGTCTATGGCTACACCTTC,NA,TRBJ1-2,few,TRBV13
CASSLAGYETQYF,TGCGCCAGCAGCTTGGCAGGGTATGAGACCCAGTACTTC,NA,TRBJ2-5,once,TRBV5-1
CASRSDTGDTEAFF,TGCGCCAGCAGATCCGATACAGGGGACACTGAAGCTTTCTTT,TRBD1,TRBJ1-1,NA,TRBV5-1
CATSDSSRGQETQYF,TGTGCCACCAGTGACTCTTCACGGGGTCAAGAGACCCAGTACTTC,NA,TRBJ2-5,NA,TRBV24-1
CASGLTGAFTDTQYF,TGTGCTAGTGGTTTAACAGGGGCATTCACAGATACGCAGTATTTT,TRBD1,TRBJ2-3,NA,TRBV12-5
CSVWTANTGELFF,TGCAGCGTATGGACAGCGAACACCGGGGAGCTGTTTTTT,NA,TRBJ2-2,NA,TRBV29-1